In this sample, the clone carrying this T cell receptor (beta chain) turned up a few times. What it binds is unknown. The junction and the germline gene differ at one end; a read error may be behind it. PCR was performed using 60 Vbeta and 13 Jbeta primers. TCRdb's copy holds only in-frame clones and misses some; the assay was immunoSEQ multiplex PCR. The sample lists about 67,000 clones; about 70% were seen once. These data originate in a study of cytomegalovirus exposure and HLA in healthy donors. Study-wide background: Among about 400 genotyped donors, approximately 80% fell in the Caucasian-associated ancestry cluster.

While unrecorded immune exposures were likely, the donors were nominally healthy when sampled. Regarding the study as a whole: Earlier findings revealed that most TCR beta V segments proved productive either about 87% or about 30% of the time.

Material: PBMCs. The receptor comes from a woman between 25 and 40 years old in good health and CMV-seronegative.

The CDR3 here is CASSYGPGGNAEAFF. As DNA, the CDR3 is TGTGCCAGCAGTTACGGTCCAGGGGGGAACGCTGAAGCTTTCTTT. The J gene is TRBJ1-1, the V gene TRBV6-5, with 7 bases that match TRBD1. Germline V gene sequence: CDR1 MNHEY, CDR2 SVGAGI. The CDR3 runs to 15 residues.